Listed below are T cell receptor beta chains from one sample, sequenced in a study of Ad26.COV2.S vaccination and SARS-CoV-2 variants. Measured with immunoSEQ multiplex PCR; TCRdb has only the in-frame clones, and not every one. This table holds about 350,000 clones, 88% found once. Sequences were derived from peripheral blood, sampled in a trial of Ad26.COV2.S vaccine versus placebo. The receptors come from a person between 18 and 60 years old who received the Ad26.COV2.S COVID-19 vaccine or a placebo. The CDR3 runs from the conserved cysteine through the conserved F or W. The D gene is left open where the match is weak. The size of a clone is reported for some rows only, either as once, few or many, or as a class for expanded clones.

j_call,v_call,d_call,clone_size,cdr3_aa,cdr3_nt
TRBJ2-1,TRBV27,.,once,CASSLTYKVEQFF,TGTGCCAGCAGTTTAACTTACAAGGTTGAGCAGTTCTTC
TRBJ1-2,TRBV9,TRBD1,once,CASSPRTGTNYGYTF,TGTGCCAGCAGCCCACGGACAGGGACAAACTATGGCTACACCTTC
TRBJ2-1,TRBV30,.,.,CAWSVPLLGEEQFF,TGTGCCTGGAGTGTCCCTCTCCTGGGTGAGGAGCAGTTCTTC
TRBJ1-1,TRBV4-2,.,.,CASSQVGPTEAFF,TGTGCCAGCAGCCAAGTAGGGCCCACTGAAGCTTTCTTT
TRBJ2-1,TRBV5-4,TRBD2,.,CASSSQSGSSYNEQFF,TGTGCCAGCAGCTCCCAAAGCGGGAGCTCCTACAATGAGCAGTTCTTC
TRBJ2-7,TRBV12-3/TRBV12-4,.,.,CASSLNPYEQYF,TGTGCCAGCAGCCTTAATCCCTACGAGCAGTACTTC
TRBJ1-1,TRBV28,TRBD1,.,CASSPGTGGLAFF,TGTGCCAGCAGTCCCGGGACAGGGGGCTTAGCTTTCTTT
TRBJ1-2,TRBV19,TRBD1,once,CASTIQGGGYGYTF,TGTGCCAGTACCATACAGGGGGGCGGCTATGGCTACACCTTC
TRBJ2-2,TRBV5-1,TRBD1,.,CASSLVTGHGELFF,TGCGCCAGCAGCTTGGTGACAGGGCACGGGGAGCTGTTTTTT
TRBJ2-7,TRBV6-5,.,.,CASTPTGQSYEQYF,TGTGCCAGCACCCCGACAGGACAATCCTACGAGCAGTACTTC
TRBJ1-1,TRBV3-1/TRBV3-2,TRBD1,.,CASSQPTGVAFF,TGTGCCAGCAGCCAACCCACAGGGGTAGCTTTCTTT
TRBJ2-2,TRBV9,.,.,CASSVETMGELFF,TGTGCCAGCAGCGTAGAGACTATGGGGGAGCTGTTTTTT
TRBJ1-5,TRBV2,.,.,CASSEAGGGNQPQHF,TGTGCCAGCAGTGAAGCGGGGGGAGGGAATCAGCCCCAGCATTTT
TRBJ1-6,TRBV29-1,TRBD1,.,CSDMGQGTCSPLHF,TGCAGCGACATGGGACAGGGAACTTGTTCACCCCTCCACTTT
TRBJ1-1,TRBV30,.,.,CAWQTVPNTEAFF,TGTGCCTGGCAGACTGTGCCGAACACTGAAGCTTTCTTT
TRBJ1-2,TRBV28,.,.,CASRAGQHAPYTF,TGTGCCAGCAGGGCCGGGCAACACGCCCCATACACCTTC
TRBJ2-7,TRBV7-3,.,.,CASSLTPGGYEQYF,TGTGCCAGCAGCTTAACCCCAGGCGGCTACGAGCAGTACTTC
TRBJ2-3,TRBV24-1,TRBD1,.,CATSGQGRDTQYF,TGTGCCACCAGTGGACAGGGCAGAGATACGCAGTATTTT
TRBJ2-7,TRBV7-2,TRBD2,.,CASSSPSGSGSYEQYF,TGTGCCAGCAGCTCGCCGAGCGGGAGTGGTAGCTACGAGCAGTACTTC
TRBJ1-1,TRBV3-1/TRBV3-2,.,.,CASSQDSEAFF,TGTGCCAGCAGCCAAGACTCTGAAGCTTTCTTT
TRBJ1-2,TRBV10-3,.,.,CAISVPSGRNYGYTF,TGTGCCATCAGTGTACCATCAGGGAGAAACTATGGCTACACCTTC
TRBJ2-2,TRBV27,.,.,CASSLFTGADTGELFF,TGTGCCAGCAGTTTATTTACGGGGGCCGATACCGGGGAGCTGTTTTTT
TRBJ1-4,TRBV5-4,.,.,CASSSDLYQEKLFF,TGTGCCAGCAGCTCGGACCTTTACCAGGAAAAACTGTTTTTT
TRBJ2-2,TRBV6-1,TRBD2,few,CASSEISGGIGELFF,TGTGCCAGCAGTGAAATTAGCGGGGGGATCGGGGAGCTGTTTTTT
TRBJ1-6,TRBV5-6,.,.,CASSLILGSDGSPLHF,TGTGCCAGCAGCTTAATATTGGGCAGCGACGGTTCACCCCTCCACTTT
TRBJ1-1,TRBV30,.,once,CAWSVLPGGGNTEAFF,TGTGCCTGGAGTGTACTGCCGGGGGGAGGGAACACTGAAGCTTTCTTT
TRBJ2-5,TRBV5-4,.,.,CASSALSQGETQYF,TGTGCCAGCAGCGCGCTGAGTCAGGGAGAGACCCAGTACTTC
TRBJ2-7,TRBV7-9,TRBD2,many,CASTSGSYEQYF,TGTGCCAGCACTAGCGGCTCCTACGAGCAGTACTTC
TRBJ1-1,TRBV19,TRBD1,.,CASITGGLVGTEAFF,TGTGCCAGTATAACAGGGGGGTTAGTGGGCACTGAAGCTTTCTTT
TRBJ1-2,TRBV4-1,TRBD1,few,CASSQGQGDGYTF,TGCGCCAGCAGCCAAGGACAGGGTGACGGCTACACCTTC
TRBJ2-4,TRBV27,.,.,CASSQGEGIQYF,TGTGCCAGCAGCCAGGGAGAGGGCATTCAGTACTTC
TRBJ1-2,TRBV28,.,.,CASSLRVGYGYTF,TGTGCCAGCAGTTTGAGGGTTGGCTATGGCTACACCTTC
TRBJ2-1,TRBV5-1,TRBD2,.,CASTRGVAGAREQFF,TGCGCCAGCACCCGGGGGGTAGCGGGAGCACGAGAGCAGTTCTTC
TRBJ2-3,TRBV7-3,.,.,CASSLGGDGSTDTQYF,TGTGCCAGCAGCTTAGGCGGGGACGGGAGCACAGATACGCAGTATTTT
TRBJ1-1,TRBV5-1,.,.,CASSLVFGGGHTEAFF,TGCGCCAGCAGCTTGGTATTCGGTGGGGGGCACACTGAAGCTTTCTTT
TRBJ1-4,TRBV7-8,TRBD1,.,CASSLASQGAANEKLFF,TGTGCCAGCAGCTTAGCGTCCCAGGGGGCGGCTAATGAAAAACTGTTTTTT
TRBJ2-7,TRBV7-9,.,.,CASSPWQNHYEQYF,TGTGCCAGCTCCCCTTGGCAGAACCACTACGAGCAGTACTTC
TRBJ1-1,TRBV28,.,.,CASSNWNTEAFF,TGTGCCAGCAGCAATTGGAACACTGAAGCTTTCTTT
TRBJ2-1,TRBV21-1,.,.,CASRGAGTGGYNEQFF,TGTGCATCTAGAGGCGCCGGGACAGGGGGCTACAATGAGCAGTTCTTC
TRBJ1-2,TRBV19,.,.,CASSMASSYGYTF,TGTGCCAGTAGTATGGCCAGCTCCTATGGCTACACCTTC
TRBJ1-1,TRBV7-2,.,.,CASSLGGEAFF,TGTGCCAGCAGCTTAGGTGGTGAAGCTTTCTTT
TRBJ1-4,TRBV2,.,.,CASSGDTTTNEKLFF,TGTGCCAGCAGTGGGGACACGACAACTAATGAAAAACTGTTTTTT
TRBJ1-2,TRBV9,.,once,CASSVVGGLRGDGYTF,TGTGCCAGCAGCGTAGTAGGGGGATTGCGGGGCGATGGCTACACCTTC